Listed below are T cell receptor beta chains from one sample, sequenced in a study of T cell responses to AZD1222 COVID-19 vaccine. Clones were read by immunoSEQ multiplex PCR, and TCRdb kept only the in-frame ones, dropping some. The sample carries 65,000 to 90,000 clones, roughly nine tenths recorded once. The sample consisted of peripheral blood, taken on day 0 of AZD1222 vaccination. These receptors were obtained from an adult in good health. Both conserved end residues are part of each CDR3. D genes are given only for firm matches. Some rows mark clone size as missing; the rest say once, few, many or name a class of expanded clone.

.	16	TRBV5-6	TRBD1	TRBJ1-2	CASSSDRVGVHYGYTF	TGTGCCAGCAGCTCGGACAGGGTGGGGGTTCACTATGGCTACACCTTC
once	13	TRBV12-3/TRBV12-4	.	TRBJ1-1	CANTGARSTEAFF	TGTGCCAACACTGGGGCGCGTTCGACTGAAGCTTTCTTT
.	17	TRBV6-2/TRBV6-3	TRBD2	TRBJ2-1	CASSTRASGRGINEQFF	TGTGCCAGCAGTACCAGGGCTAGCGGGAGAGGGATCAATGAGCAGTTCTTC
.	14	TRBV28	.	TRBJ1-1	CASTPLLGATEAFF	TGTGCCAGCACTCCCCTTTTGGGAGCGACTGAAGCTTTCTTT
.	13	TRBV12-3/TRBV12-4	.	TRBJ2-1	CASSPRAINEQFF	TGTGCCAGCAGTCCCCGGGCCATCAATGAGCAGTTCTTC
.	14	TRBV27	TRBD1	TRBJ1-5	CASSSGQLNQPQHF	TGTGCCAGCAGTTCGGGACAGCTCAATCAGCCCCAGCATTTT
.	14	TRBV14	TRBD1	TRBJ2-7	CASSAGTGVYEQYF	TGTGCCAGCAGCGCCGGGACAGGGGTCTACGAGCAGTACTTC
.	14	TRBV7-2	.	TRBJ1-1	CASSLGGWNTEAFF	TGTGCCAGCAGCTTAGGAGGCTGGAACACTGAAGCTTTCTTT
.	13	TRBV27	TRBD1	TRBJ1-4	CASSSQGDEKLFF	TGTGCCAGCAGTTCACAGGGGGATGAAAAACTGTTTTTT
.	17	TRBV19	TRBD2	TRBJ2-1	CASSIAALAGGYNEQFF	TGTGCCAGTAGTATAGCGGCACTAGCGGGAGGATACAATGAGCAGTTCTTC
.	15	TRBV28	.	TRBJ2-7	CASSLGGQGVYEQYF	TGTGCCAGCAGTTTAGGGGGGCAGGGGGTCTACGAGCAGTACTTC
.	14	TRBV6-5	.	TRBJ1-2	CASRGTGFIGGYTF	TGTGCCAGCAGAGGAACAGGGTTTATAGGCGGCTACACCTTC
.	15	TRBV28	.	TRBJ2-2	CASRRRDAYTGELFF	TGTGCCAGCAGACGGCGGGACGCTTACACCGGGGAGCTGTTTTTT
.	14	TRBV3-1/TRBV3-2	TRBD1	TRBJ1-4	CASSLRTGAEKLFF	TGTGCCAGCAGCTTACGGACAGGGGCTGAAAAACTGTTTTTT
.	16	TRBV27	.	TRBJ2-3	CASSLSSVDRTDTQYF	TGTGCCAGCAGTTTATCTAGCGTCGACAGAACAGATACGCAGTATTTT
.	13	TRBV7-9	.	TRBJ2-3	CASSLPYTDTQYF	TGTGCCAGCAGCTTACCTTATACAGATACGCAGTATTTT
.	14	TRBV29-1	.	TRBJ1-2	CSVPYRDSNYGYTF	TGCAGCGTTCCTTACCGGGACTCTAACTATGGCTACACCTTC
.	18	TRBV3-1/TRBV3-2	.	TRBJ1-4	CASSQDSGLKATNEKLFF	TGTGCCAGCAGCCAAGATTCGGGCTTAAAAGCAACTAATGAAAAACTGTTTTTT
once	15	TRBV6-5	TRBD1	TRBJ2-7	CASSYFGTGGNEQYF	TGTGCCAGCAGTTACTTTGGGACAGGGGGGAACGAGCAGTACTTC
.	18	TRBV2	TRBD2	TRBJ2-2	CASNELQRGGRSTGELFF	TGTGCCAGCAACGAGCTCCAGCGGGGGGGCCGTAGCACCGGGGAGCTGTTTTTT
.	17	TRBV6-1	TRBD2	TRBJ2-3	CASSGGGAGGGTDTQYF	TGTGCCAGCAGTGGCGGGGGGGCCGGTGGGGGCACAGATACGCAGTATTTT
.	14	TRBV30	TRBD2	TRBJ2-7	CAWSREGPSYEQYF	TGTGCCTGGAGTAGGGAGGGGCCCTCCTACGAGCAGTACTTC
.	14	TRBV7-8	.	TRBJ1-1	CASSLGGSNTEAFF	TGTGCCAGCAGCTTAGGAGGGTCTAACACTGAAGCTTTCTTT
.	16	TRBV10-3	TRBD1	TRBJ2-3	CAIRGQGGGSTDTQYF	TGTGCCATCAGGGGACAGGGTGGGGGCTCTACAGATACGCAGTATTTT
.	17	TRBV11-2	TRBD2	TRBJ2-1	CASSPPWSGIYYNEQFF	TGTGCCAGCAGCCCCCCGTGGAGCGGGATTTACTACAATGAGCAGTTCTTC
.	13	TRBV7-2	.	TRBJ2-7	CASSSPTVGEQYF	TGTGCCAGCAGCTCACCCACCGTCGGGGAGCAGTACTTC
.	13	TRBV3-1/TRBV3-2	.	TRBJ1-1	CASSQDLNTEAFF	TGTGCCAGCAGCCAAGATCTGAACACTGAAGCTTTCTTT
.	15	TRBV5-1	TRBD1	TRBJ1-2	CASSPRGGAIYGYTF	TGCGCCAGCAGCCCTAGAGGGGGCGCCATCTATGGCTACACCTTC
.	15	TRBV7-2	TRBD2	TRBJ2-1	CASSLVAGNFNEQFF	TGTGCCAGCAGCTTAGTAGCGGGAAACTTCAATGAGCAGTTCTTC
few	15	TRBV14	.	TRBJ2-7	CASSQGAANVYEQYF	TGTGCCAGCAGCCAAGGGGCAGCCAACGTCTACGAGCAGTACTTC
.	17	TRBV5-1	.	TRBJ2-6	CASSLTGPSLGANVLTF	TGCGCCAGCAGTTTGACAGGCCCAAGTCTGGGGGCCAACGTCCTGACTTTC
.	11	TRBV21-1	.	TRBJ1-1	CASRMGTEAFF	TGTGCCAGCAGAATGGGCACTGAAGCTTTCTTT
.	14	TRBV29-1	.	TRBJ1-5	CSVSGEVGNQPQHF	TGCAGCGTCTCCGGGGAGGTCGGCAATCAGCCCCAGCATTTT
few	16	TRBV28	TRBD1	TRBJ1-4	CATRDSMLGTNEKLFF	TGTGCCACAAGGGACAGCATGTTGGGAACTAATGAAAAACTGTTTTTT
.	16	TRBV5-1	TRBD2	TRBJ2-7	CASSLGLAGYSYEQYF	TGCGCCAGCAGCCTCGGACTAGCGGGGTACTCCTACGAGCAGTACTTC
.	14	TRBV18	.	TRBJ2-5	CASSPPGKGKTQYF	TGTGCCAGCTCACCACCGGGGAAGGGAAAGACCCAGTACTTC
.	15	TRBV19	TRBD2	TRBJ2-2	CASSIRSGGVGELFF	TGTGCCAGTAGTATACGATCGGGGGGTGTCGGGGAGCTGTTTTTT
.	13	TRBV7-2	.	TRBJ2-7	CASSLETTYEQYF	TGTGCCAGCAGCTTAGAGACGACCTACGAGCAGTACTTC
.	17	TRBV1	.	TRBJ2-2	CTSSPGRRLPNTGELFF	TGCACCAGCAGCCCAGGACGGAGACTACCGAACACCGGGGAGCTGTTTTTT
.	16	TRBV19	.	TRBJ1-3	CASSIDTQSSGNTIYF	TGTGCCAGTAGTATCGACACCCAGAGCTCTGGAAACACCATATATTTT
.	16	TRBV27	.	TRBJ2-7	CASSPRGRGRIYEQYF	TGTGCCAGCAGCCCGAGGGGCCGGGGGCGCATATACGAGCAGTACTTC
few	13	TRBV7-3	.	TRBJ1-6	CASSSGVNSPLHF	TGTGCCAGCAGCTCCGGGGTTAATTCACCCCTCCACTTT
once	13	TRBV6-5	TRBD1	TRBJ2-7	CASSWGQSYEQYF	TGTGCCAGCAGTTGGGGACAGAGCTACGAGCAGTACTTC
.	14	TRBV5-1	.	TRBJ2-2	CASSRGPGTGELFF	TGCGCCAGCAGCCGGGGGCCGGGGACCGGGGAGCTGTTTTTT
.	15	TRBV7-3	.	TRBJ2-2	CASSDGRTGTGELFF	TGTGCCAGCAGCGACGGCCGGACTGGCACCGGGGAGCTGTTTTTT
.	12	TRBV19	TRBD1	TRBJ1-2	CASFDRAYGYTF	TGTGCCAGTTTTGACAGGGCGTACGGCTACACCTTC
.	15	TRBV11-2	.	TRBJ2-1	CASSPGTQSYNEQFF	TGTGCCAGCAGCCCCGGGACACAATCCTACAATGAGCAGTTCTTC
.	15	TRBV3-1/TRBV3-2	TRBD1	TRBJ1-1	CASSPRDRWNTEAFF	TGTGCCAGCAGCCCGCGGGACAGGTGGAACACTGAAGCTTTCTTT
.	13	TRBV21-1	.	TRBJ2-5	CASSSGGRETQYF	TGTGCCAGCAGCAGTGGAGGGAGGGAGACCCAGTACTTC
.	15	TRBV6-4	TRBD1	TRBJ2-2	CASKAFRTGAGELFF	TGTGCCAGCAAGGCCTTCCGGACAGGAGCCGGGGAGCTGTTTTTT
.	11	TRBV20-1	.	TRBJ2-1	CSAYRAPSQFF	TGCAGTGCGTACCGGGCCCCGAGCCAGTTCTTC
.	13	TRBV14	.	TRBJ2-1	CASSQGNNNEQFF	TGTGCCAGCAGCCAAGGTAATAACAATGAGCAGTTCTTC